Described below is a single TCR beta chain sequence and its context. The antigen is undetermined. Trimming left V 3 bases short and J 2 bases short, with 7 bases between. The CDR3 loop spans 13 amino acids. Germline CDR1 reads MDHEN; CDR2 reads SYDVKM. This table comes from immunoSEQ multiplex PCR, and its TCRdb copy is limited to in-frame clones, with some not included. The profile shows 150,000 or so clones, 90% of them singletons. The sample comes from a study of T cell responses to AZD1222 COVID-19 vaccine. Points from the study as a whole: There were mostly white British donors and more females than males, and clonal diversity was possibly underestimated.

The material sequenced was peripheral blood, taken 28 days after the second dose of the MenACWY control vaccine. This sequence originates from an adult who received the MenACWY meningococcal vaccine as a control. The chain uses TRBV28 and TRBJ1-1; D is undetermined. CDR3 DNA: TGTGCCAGCAGTTTTAGGGTAAACACTGAAGCTTTCTTT. Translated, it gives CASSFRVNTEAFF.